This T cell receptor beta chain came from a study of T cells expressing NK-cell markers. Study summary: Source material for TCR beta repertoires consisted of sorted CD3+CD56+NKG2C+, CD3+CD56+NKG2C- and CD3+CD56-NKG2C+ T cells. Study outcomes and limitations: The study found dominant NKG2C+ clonotypes at about 1.0-7.0% of CD8+ T cells in five or six donors. In several donors, dominant clonotypes made up about 25-65% of CD3+CD56-NKG2C+ cells.

Note on this clonotype: Its antigen remains unknown.

The CDR3 length is 15 residues. CDR1 is MNHNS, CDR2 SASEGT, per germline. TCRdb reworked the 5' RACE reads into one entry per CDR3 protein, no DNA. This sample's table has 350,000 to 400,000 distinct CDR3 sequences. The sample consisted of blood T cells: a sorted CD56 or NKG2C T cell subset, CD4+ or CD8+ T cells, or bulk PBMC T cells (not recorded which). This rearrangement joins TRBV6-1 to TRBJ2-1; TCRdb names TRBD2, which stays unverified in the absence of DNA. The receptor's source is a woman aged 50 to 65 in good health. The CDR3 here is CAIRPRTSGFNEQFF.